These 18 T cell receptor beta chains were sequenced from one sample in a study of T cell responses to AZD1222 COVID-19 vaccine. TCRdb's copy holds only in-frame clones and misses some; the assay was immunoSEQ multiplex PCR. The data show 110,000 or so clones, about 93% seen once. The sample was peripheral blood, taken 28 days after the second dose of the MenACWY control vaccine. The source is an adult who received the MenACWY meningococcal vaccine as a control.

This clone was recorded once. The chain has TRBV6-4 and TRBJ2-2; D is undetermined. Trimming pared 4 bases from V and 0 bases from J, leaving 18 bases between. Looked up from germline, CDR1 is MRHNA and CDR2 is SNTAGT. This CDR3 has 18 amino acids. CDR3 in DNA: TGTGCCAGCAGTGTGGTCTGGCAGATTGCCGCGAACACCGGGGAGCTGTTTTTT. It translates to CASSVVWQIAANTGELFF.

This chain uses TRBV29-1 with TRBJ2-1; D possibly matches TRBD1 or TRBD2 (6 bases each). The germline CDR1 and CDR2 sequences are SQVTM and ANQGSEA. V lost 1 base to trimming and J lost 10 bases, with 14 bases between them. There are 13 residues in the CDR3. CDR3 bases: TGCAGCGTTGAAGGTGGAGGGACAATAGAGCAGTTCTTC. This encodes CSVEGGGTIEQFF.

The chain couples TRBV4-2 to TRBJ2-3; D is uncertain. The CDR3 loop spans 15 amino acids. The V gene's germline CDR1 is LGHNA and CDR2 YNFKEQ. Trimming pared 0 bases from V and 1 base from J, leaving 8 bases between. CDR3 nucleotides: TGTGCCAGCAGCCAAGAAGGGTACCGCACAGATACGCAGTATTTT. Its translation is CASSQEGYRTDTQYF.

This chain connects TRBV4-2 to TRBJ2-2; maybe TRBD1 (6 bases). The CDR3 loop spans 17 amino acids. The germline V gene has CDR1 LGHNA and CDR2 YNFKEQ. V lost 0 bases and J 4 bases, leaving 15 bases between the germline ends. The CDR3 coding sequence is TGTGCCAGCAGCCAAGACCACAGGGCTGCAACCACCGGGGAGCTGTTTTTT. As protein: CASSQDHRAATTGELFF.

This chain joins TRBV7-9 and TRBJ1-5; TRBD1 might be the D (6 bases). Germline-derived CDR1 and CDR2 are SEHNR and FQNEAQ (reference sequence). The length of the CDR3 is 19 residues. The V and J ends lost 1 base and 1 base respectively, with 20 bases between them. As DNA, the CDR3 is TGTGCCAGCAGCTTAGTCCCAGTAGGGACACACGGGAGCAATCAGCCCCAGCATTTT. It is translated as CASSLVPVGTHGSNQPQHF.

V usage is TRBV29-1 and J usage is TRBJ1-1, with a possible D match to TRBD1 (6 bases). The germline V and J ends were trimmed by 4 bases and 4 bases, with 7 bases remaining between them. This CDR3 is built from 11 residues. Germline-derived CDR1 and CDR2 are SQVTM and ANQGSEA. The CDR3 DNA reads as TGCAGCGTTGTCAGGGGCACTGAAGCTTTCTTT. It encodes CSVVRGTEAFF.

V gene TRBV30 combines with J gene TRBJ2-4; a weak D match, TRBD1 (6 bases). Per germline, CDR1 GTSNPN and CDR2 SVGIG (reference sequence). This CDR3 comprises 15 residues. V lost 2 bases to trimming and J lost 1 base, with 12 bases between them. CDR3 DNA sequence: TGTGCCTGGAGTCGACAGGTTATCGCCAAAAACATTCAGTACTTC. Protein sequence: CAWSRQVIAKNIQYF.

In this sample, this clone turned up once. The genes are TRBV4-1 and TRBJ2-1; D tentatively fits TRBD1 or TRBD2 (5 bases each). The CDR3 sequence is 17 residues long. Looked up from germline, CDR1 is MGHRA and CDR2 is YSYEKL. Trimming removed 0 bases at V and 2 bases at J, with 14 bases between. The DNA of the CDR3 is TGCGCCAGCAGCCAAGATAAACGGGACGTCGCCTACAATGAGCAGTTCTTC. Translating gives CASSQDKRDVAYNEQFF.

This clone came up a few times. The V gene is TRBV27, the J gene TRBJ1-1; 9 nucleotides agree with TRBD1. The V gene end was trimmed by 3 bases and the J gene end by 4 bases; junction bases not matched to a gene: 6. CDR3 length equals 15 residues. From germline, CDR1 is MNHEY and CDR2 SMNVEV (reference sequence). CDR3 loop: CASSFGQGLSTEAFF. As DNA, the CDR3 is TGTGCCAGCAGTTTTGGACAGGGGTTGAGCACTGAAGCTTTCTTT.

The chain is built from TRBV7-9 and TRBJ1-3, with D hard to call. CDR3 size: 13 residues. Trimming shortened V by 5 bases and J by 3 bases, and 8 bases separated the two germline ends. The germline gives CDR1 SEHNR, CDR2 FQNEAQ (reference sequence). CDR3 sequence reads: CASSPRRGNTIYF. CDR3 in DNA: TGTGCCAGCAGCCCCCGTCGTGGAAACACCATATATTTT.

This rearrangement joins TRBV28 to TRBJ1-1, with a weak D call TRBD1 (6 bases). In germline, CDR1 is MDHEN, CDR2 SYDVKM. This CDR3 is built from 15 residues. V was shortened by 1 base and J by 0 bases, with 9 bases between the two germline ends. The CDR3 is CASSLLDRLNTEAFF. Written as DNA, the CDR3 is TGTGCCAGCAGTTTATTAGACAGGTTGAACACTGAAGCTTTCTTT. Variable domain in full (rest from reference TRBV28 and TRBJ1-1): DVKVTQSSRYLVKRTGEKVFLECVQDMDHENMFWYRQDPGLGLRLIYFSYDVKMKEKGDIPEGYSVSREKKERFSLILESASTNQTSMYLCASSLLDRLNTEAFFGQGTRLTVV.

This clone was seen only a few times. The chain combines TRBV7-9 with TRBJ2-1, with D possibly matching TRBD1 (6 bases). CDR1 is SEHNR, CDR2 FQNEAQ, per germline (reference sequence). The CDR3 runs to 16 residues. Trimming shortened V by 5 bases and J by 3 bases, and 17 bases separated the two germline ends. CDR3: CASSALGQTIYNEQFF. As DNA, the CDR3 is TGTGCCAGCAGCGCACTAGGACAGACCATCTACAATGAGCAGTTCTTC.

The chain joins TRBV30 to TRBJ2-1; D assignment may be TRBD1 or TRBD2 (5 bases each). The CDR3 sequence is 13 residues long. With 4 bases removed from V and 7 bases from J, the gap between germline ends came to 14 bases. CDR1 GTSNPN and CDR2 SVGIG come from the germline V gene (reference sequence). The CDR3, as DNA: TGTGCCTGGAACCGAGAGGGACCAAATGAGCAGTTCTTC. This encodes CAWNREGPNEQFF.

This CDR3 is CASRPTGEGSYEQYV. CDR3 bases: TGTGCCAGCAGGCCTACAGGGGAGGGTTCCTACGAGCAGTACGTC. The chain uses TRBV6-2 or TRBV6-3 and TRBJ2-7; TRBD1 or TRBD2 may be the D gene (7 bases each). Trimming pared 6 bases from V and 1 base from J, leaving 16 bases between. The CDR3 contains 15 residues. Germline lookup yields CDR1 MNHEY and CDR2 SVGEGT.

The J gene is TRBJ2-5, the V gene TRBV7-9; D gene uncertain. V shed 1 base and J shed 1 base, with 13 bases lying between them. CDR3 length: 16 residues. CDR1 is SEHNR and CDR2 is FQNEAQ in the germline V gene (reference sequence). The CDR3 DNA follows: TGTGCCAGCAGCTTAGGGGTACAGCAATCCCAAGAGACCCAGTACTTC. Encoded protein: CASSLGVQQSQETQYF.

The chain couples TRBV25-1 to TRBJ1-2; no clear D. Trimming took 1 base from V and 1 from J, leaving 16 bases between them. The CDR3 is made up of 17 amino acids. Per the germline V gene, CDR1 is MGHDK and CDR2 is SYGVNS. CDR3: CASSEFYKGRINYGYTF. CDR3 sequence (DNA): TGTGCCAGCAGTGAATTTTACAAAGGACGGATTAACTATGGCTACACCTTC.

The rearrangement links TRBV14 to TRBJ2-7; the D call may be TRBD1 or TRBD2 (5 bases each). The V gene's germline CDR1 is SGHDN and CDR2 FVKESK. The CDR3 covers 15 residues. The V and J ends lost 4 bases and 4 bases respectively, with 17 bases between them. The CDR3 coding sequence is TGTGCCAGCAGCCGTACCGGGACGTCGGGATACGAGCAGTACTTC. Amino acids: CASSRTGTSGYEQYF.

This chain links TRBV5-1 with TRBJ1-5, with D possibly matching TRBD1 (5 bases). The CDR3 has 14 amino acids. Trimming took 3 bases from V and 1 from J, leaving 8 bases between them. CDR1 is SGHRS and CDR2 is YFSETQ in the germline V gene. The CDR3 loop reads CASSSGQSNQPQHF. CDR3 bases: TGCGCCAGCAGCTCAGGGCAGAGCAATCAGCCCCAGCATTTT.